This entry features one TCR beta chain sequence. Its antigen is unknown. This CDR3 contains 16 residues. J gave up 6 bases and V 6 bases, and 11 bases lay outside the gene matches. Germline CDR1 is SEHNR and CDR2 is FQNEAQ (reference sequence). These data originate in a study of beta chain features in type 1 diabetes. In the study overall: Across all samples, 100 million to 130 million sorted cells were examined. Study findings and constraints: Shorter templates might be favored by PCR, equally in patients and controls. In all four CD4+ subsets, TCRB CDR3 length was significantly, moderately reduced in type 1 diabetes.

Via CD45RO/CCR7/CD25/CD127/CD95/CD27, cells of the CD4+ naive, central memory, regulatory and stem cell-like memory subsets were sorted. Every isolated RNA sample was fully reverse transcribed, so sequencing captured expressed TCRB transcripts. Generated by immunoSEQ multiplex PCR, the TCRdb table keeps only in-frame clones and is missing some. This sample has 330,000 or so clones; 12% to 15% occur once, and the top ten carry 6.7%. This sequence was found in a man younger than 45 in good health. The sample taken for sequencing was central memory CD4+ T cells from blood. The chain links TRBV7-9 to TRBJ2-2, with 9 nucleotides matching TRBD1. CDR3 sequence reads: CASSQSSGQGSGELFF. DNA for the CDR3: TGTGCCAGCAGTCAGTCTTCGGGACAGGGTTCCGGGGAGCTGTTTTTT.